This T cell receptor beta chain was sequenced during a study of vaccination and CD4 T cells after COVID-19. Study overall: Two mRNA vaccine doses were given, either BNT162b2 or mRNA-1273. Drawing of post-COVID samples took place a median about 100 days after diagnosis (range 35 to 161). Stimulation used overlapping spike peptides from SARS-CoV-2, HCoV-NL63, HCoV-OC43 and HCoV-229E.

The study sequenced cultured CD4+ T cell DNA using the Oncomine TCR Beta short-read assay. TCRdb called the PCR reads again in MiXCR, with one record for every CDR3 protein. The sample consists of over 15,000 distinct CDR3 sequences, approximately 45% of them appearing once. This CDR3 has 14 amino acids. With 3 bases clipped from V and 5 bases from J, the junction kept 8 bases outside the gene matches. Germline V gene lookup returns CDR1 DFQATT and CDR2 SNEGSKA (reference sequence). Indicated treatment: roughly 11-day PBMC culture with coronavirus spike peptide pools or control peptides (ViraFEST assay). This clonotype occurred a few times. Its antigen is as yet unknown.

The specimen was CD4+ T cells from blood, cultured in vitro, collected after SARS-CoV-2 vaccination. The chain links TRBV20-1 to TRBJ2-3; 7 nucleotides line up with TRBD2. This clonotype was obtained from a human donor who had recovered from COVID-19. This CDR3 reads CSASDAGELDTQYF. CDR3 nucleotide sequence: TGCAGTGCTAGTGACGCGGGAGAGTTAGATACGCAGTATTTT.